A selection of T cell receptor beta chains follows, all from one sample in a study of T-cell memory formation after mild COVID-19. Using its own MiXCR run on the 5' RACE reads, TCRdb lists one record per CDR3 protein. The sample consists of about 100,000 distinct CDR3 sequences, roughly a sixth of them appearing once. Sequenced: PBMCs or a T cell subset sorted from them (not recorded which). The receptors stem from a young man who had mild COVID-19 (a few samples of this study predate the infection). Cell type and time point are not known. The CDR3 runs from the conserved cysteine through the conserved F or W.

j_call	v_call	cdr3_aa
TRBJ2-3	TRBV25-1	CASSDPNPTDTQYF
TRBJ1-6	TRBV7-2	CASRKDRGALHF
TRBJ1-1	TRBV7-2	CASSPRQADTEAFF
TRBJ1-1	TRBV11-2	CASSLLSGGGTEAFF
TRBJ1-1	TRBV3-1	CASSREGINTEAFF
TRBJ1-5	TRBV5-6	CASSLASQPQHF
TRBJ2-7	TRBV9	CASSVPPPIDRGDYEQYF
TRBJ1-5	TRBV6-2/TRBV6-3	CASSTDRVQPQNF
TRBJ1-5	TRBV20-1	CSASPDWNQPQHF
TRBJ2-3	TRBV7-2	CASRGTSGVYTQYF
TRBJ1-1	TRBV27	CASSINRYTEAFF
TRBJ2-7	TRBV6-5	CASRYQGFRGEQYF
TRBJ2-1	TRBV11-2	CASSLGGHNEQFF
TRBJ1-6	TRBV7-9	CASSSLISWAPLHF
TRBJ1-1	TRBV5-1	CASSLDRPDTEAFF
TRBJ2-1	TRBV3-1	CASSQASGGISEQFF
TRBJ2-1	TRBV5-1	CASSQRASNNEQFF
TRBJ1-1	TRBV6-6	CASSKGDRVSFF
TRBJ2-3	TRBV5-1	CASSSEAIDTQYF
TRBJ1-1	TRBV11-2	CASSTNRGPEAFF
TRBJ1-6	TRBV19	CASTGGTGLFNSPLHF
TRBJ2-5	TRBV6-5	CASSYTIRETQYF
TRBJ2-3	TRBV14	CASSYAGTDTQYF
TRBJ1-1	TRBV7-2	CASSSYTNTEAFF
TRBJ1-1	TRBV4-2	CASSQDGTGDTEAFF
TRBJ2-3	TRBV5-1	CASSFYSSTDTQYF
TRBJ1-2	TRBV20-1	CSASRSRVSAYGYTF
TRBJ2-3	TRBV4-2	CASSYGLGTFTDTQYF
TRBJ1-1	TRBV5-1	CASSFIRGLTEAFF
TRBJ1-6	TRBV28	CASSLTLAPLHF
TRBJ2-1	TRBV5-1	CASSLRPDLSYNEQFF
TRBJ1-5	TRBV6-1	CASRWTGGFDQPQHF
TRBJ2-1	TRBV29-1	CSATSSGGAANEQFF
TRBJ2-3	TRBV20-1	CSALSTSGFTDTQYF
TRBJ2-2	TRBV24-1	CATSRPNTGELFF
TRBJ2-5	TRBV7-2	CASSFPGFRETQYF
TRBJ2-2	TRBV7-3	CASSPTGGVGELFF
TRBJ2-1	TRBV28	CASRDRHLGQFF
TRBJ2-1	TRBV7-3	CASSFTGDSYNEQFF
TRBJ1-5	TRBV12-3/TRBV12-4	CASSLPGQGGQPQHF
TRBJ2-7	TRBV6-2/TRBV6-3	CASSYRDVGEQYF
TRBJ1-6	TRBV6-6	CASTQDRTPLHF
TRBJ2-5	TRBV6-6	CASRPQGGPEETQYF
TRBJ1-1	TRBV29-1	CSAGIHTEAFF
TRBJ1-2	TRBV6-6	CASSYRTGDYGYTF
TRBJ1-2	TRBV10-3	CAISGRTVGYTF
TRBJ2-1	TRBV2	CASSATGGHEQFF
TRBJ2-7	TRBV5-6	CASSSTGTAYEQYF
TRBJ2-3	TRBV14	CASSRLAGHSADTQYF